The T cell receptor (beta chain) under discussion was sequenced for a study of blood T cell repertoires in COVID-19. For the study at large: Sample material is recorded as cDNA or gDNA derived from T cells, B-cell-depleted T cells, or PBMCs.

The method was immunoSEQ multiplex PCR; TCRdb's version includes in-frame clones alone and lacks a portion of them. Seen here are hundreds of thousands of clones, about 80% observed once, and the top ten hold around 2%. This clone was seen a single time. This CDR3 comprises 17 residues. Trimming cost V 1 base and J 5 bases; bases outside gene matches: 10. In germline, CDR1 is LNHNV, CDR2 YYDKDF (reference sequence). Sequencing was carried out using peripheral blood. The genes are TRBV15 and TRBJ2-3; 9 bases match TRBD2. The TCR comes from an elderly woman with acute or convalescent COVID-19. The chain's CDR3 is CATSRGERRGGKDTQYF. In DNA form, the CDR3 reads TGTGCCACCAGCAGAGGAGAACGGCGGGGGGGTAAAGATACGCAGTATTTT.